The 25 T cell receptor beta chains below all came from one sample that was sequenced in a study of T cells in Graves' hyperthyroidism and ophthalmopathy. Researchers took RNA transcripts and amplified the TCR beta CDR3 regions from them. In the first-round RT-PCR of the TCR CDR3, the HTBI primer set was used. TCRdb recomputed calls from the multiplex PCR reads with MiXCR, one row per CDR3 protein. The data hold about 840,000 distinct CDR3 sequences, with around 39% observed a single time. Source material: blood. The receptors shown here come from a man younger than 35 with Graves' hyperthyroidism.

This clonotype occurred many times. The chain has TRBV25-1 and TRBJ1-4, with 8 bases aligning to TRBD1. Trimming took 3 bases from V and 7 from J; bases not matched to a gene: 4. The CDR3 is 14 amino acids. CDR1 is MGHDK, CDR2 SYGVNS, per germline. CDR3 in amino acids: CASSDGQGGEKLFF. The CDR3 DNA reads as TGTGCCAGCAGTGATGGACAGGGCGGTGAAAAACTGTTTTTT.

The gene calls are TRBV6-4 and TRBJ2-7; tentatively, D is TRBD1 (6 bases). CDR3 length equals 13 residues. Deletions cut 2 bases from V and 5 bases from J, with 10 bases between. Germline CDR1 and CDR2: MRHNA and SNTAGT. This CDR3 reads CASSDQGLHEQYF. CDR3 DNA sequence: TGTGCCAGCAGTGACCAGGGGCTCCACGAGCAGTACTTC.

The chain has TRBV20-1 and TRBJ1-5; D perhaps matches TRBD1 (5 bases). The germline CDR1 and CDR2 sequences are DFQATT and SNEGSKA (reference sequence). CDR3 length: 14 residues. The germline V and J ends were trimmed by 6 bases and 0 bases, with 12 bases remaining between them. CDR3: CSAWTQGSNQPQHF. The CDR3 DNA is TGCAGTGCCTGGACTCAGGGTAGCAATCAGCCCCAGCATTTT.

The CDR3 reads CASRLSGGAGETQYF. The CDR3 nucleotides are TGTGCCAGCAGATTAAGCGGGGGCGCGGGTGAGACCCAGTACTTC. The genes are TRBV25-1 and TRBJ2-5; 8 bases are shared with TRBD2. CDR3 length equals 15 residues. CDR1 MGHDK and CDR2 SYGVNS come from the germline V gene. Unmatched junction bases numbered 11, after V lost 6 bases and J lost 5 bases.

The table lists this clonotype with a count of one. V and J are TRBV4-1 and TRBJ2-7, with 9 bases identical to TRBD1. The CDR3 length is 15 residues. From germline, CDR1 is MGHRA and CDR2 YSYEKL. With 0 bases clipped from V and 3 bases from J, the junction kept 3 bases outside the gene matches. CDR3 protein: CASSQEGTGFYEQYF. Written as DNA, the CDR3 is TGCGCCAGCAGCCAAGAAGGGACAGGGTTCTACGAGCAGTACTTC.

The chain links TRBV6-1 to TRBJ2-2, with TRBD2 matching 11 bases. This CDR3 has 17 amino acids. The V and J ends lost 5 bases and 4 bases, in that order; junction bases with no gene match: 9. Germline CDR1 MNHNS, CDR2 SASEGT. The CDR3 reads CASSKPTSGVGTGELFF. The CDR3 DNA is TGTGCCAGCAGTAAGCCGACTAGCGGGGTCGGCACCGGGGAGCTGTTTTTT.

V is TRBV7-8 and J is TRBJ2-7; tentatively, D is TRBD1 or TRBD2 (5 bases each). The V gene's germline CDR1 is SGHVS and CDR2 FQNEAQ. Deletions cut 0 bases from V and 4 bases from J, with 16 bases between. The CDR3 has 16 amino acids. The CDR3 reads CASSLAAGKTGYEQYF. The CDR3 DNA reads TGTGCCAGCAGCTTAGCGGCAGGGAAAACGGGGTACGAGCAGTACTTC.

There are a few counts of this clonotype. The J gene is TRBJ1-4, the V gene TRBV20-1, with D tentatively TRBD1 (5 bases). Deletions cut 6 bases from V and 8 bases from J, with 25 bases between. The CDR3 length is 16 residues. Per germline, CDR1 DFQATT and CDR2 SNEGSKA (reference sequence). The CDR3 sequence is CSANRRGDSTQEKLFF. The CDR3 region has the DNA TGCAGTGCCAACCGACGCGGCGACAGCACTCAGGAAAAACTGTTTTTT.

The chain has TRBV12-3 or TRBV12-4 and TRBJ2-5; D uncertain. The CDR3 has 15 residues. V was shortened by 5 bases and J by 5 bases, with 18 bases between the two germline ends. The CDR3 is CASSALGNTGETQYF. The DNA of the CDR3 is TGTGCCAGCAGTGCCTTAGGGAACACCGGGGAGACCCAGTACTTC.

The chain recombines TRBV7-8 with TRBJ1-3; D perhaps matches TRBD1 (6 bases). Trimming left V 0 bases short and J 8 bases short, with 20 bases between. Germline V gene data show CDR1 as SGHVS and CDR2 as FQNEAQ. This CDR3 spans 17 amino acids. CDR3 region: CASSLAWGANYGYTIYF. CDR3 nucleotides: TGTGCCAGCAGCTTAGCGTGGGGGGCGAACTATGGCTACACCATATATTTT.

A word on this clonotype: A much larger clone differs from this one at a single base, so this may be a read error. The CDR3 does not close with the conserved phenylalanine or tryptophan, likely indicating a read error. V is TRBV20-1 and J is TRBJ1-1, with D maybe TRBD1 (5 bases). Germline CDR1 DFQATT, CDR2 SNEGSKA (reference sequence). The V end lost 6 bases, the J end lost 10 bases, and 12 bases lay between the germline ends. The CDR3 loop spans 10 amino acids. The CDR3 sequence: CSAYGGGAFL. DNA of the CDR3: TGCAGTGCGTACGGCGGGGGAGCTTTCCTT.

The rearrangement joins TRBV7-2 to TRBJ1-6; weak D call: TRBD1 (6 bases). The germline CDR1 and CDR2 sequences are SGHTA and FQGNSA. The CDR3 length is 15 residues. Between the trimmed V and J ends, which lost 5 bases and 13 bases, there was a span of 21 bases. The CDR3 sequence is CASSPGGAGFKPLHF. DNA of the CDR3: TGTGCCAGCAGCCCGGGGGGGGCAGGGTTCAAGCCCCTCCACTTT.

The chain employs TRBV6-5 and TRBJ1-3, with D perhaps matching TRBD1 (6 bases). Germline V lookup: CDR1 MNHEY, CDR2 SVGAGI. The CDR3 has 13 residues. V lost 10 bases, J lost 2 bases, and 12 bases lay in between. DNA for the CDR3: TGTGCCACTGCGACAGGCCCTGGAAACACCATATATTTT. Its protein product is CATATGPGNTIYF.

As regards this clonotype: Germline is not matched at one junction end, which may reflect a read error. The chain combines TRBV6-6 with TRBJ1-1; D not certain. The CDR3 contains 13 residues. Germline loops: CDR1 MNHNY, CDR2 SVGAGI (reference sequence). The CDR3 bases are TGTACCAGCAGTCCGGCACGGATGGCTGAAGCTTTCTTT. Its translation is CTSSPARMAEAFF.

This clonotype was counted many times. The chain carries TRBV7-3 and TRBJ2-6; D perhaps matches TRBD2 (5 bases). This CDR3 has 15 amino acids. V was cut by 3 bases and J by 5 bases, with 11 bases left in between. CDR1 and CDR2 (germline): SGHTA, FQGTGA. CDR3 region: CASSLAGDWANVLTF. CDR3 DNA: TGTGCCAGCAGCTTGGCGGGTGATTGGGCCAACGTCCTGACTTTC.

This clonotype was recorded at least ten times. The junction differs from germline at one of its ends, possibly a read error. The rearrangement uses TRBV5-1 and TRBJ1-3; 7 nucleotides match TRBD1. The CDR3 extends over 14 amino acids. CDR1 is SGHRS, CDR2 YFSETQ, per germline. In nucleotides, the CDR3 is TGTGCCAGCAGCTCGACAGGGTCTGGAAACACCATATATTTT. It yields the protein CASSSTGSGNTIYF.

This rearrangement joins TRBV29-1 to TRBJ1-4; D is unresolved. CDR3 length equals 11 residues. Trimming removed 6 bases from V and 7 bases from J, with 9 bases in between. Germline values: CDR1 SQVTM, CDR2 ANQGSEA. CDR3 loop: CSVGGSEKLFF. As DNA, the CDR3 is TGCAGCGTGGGCGGGAGTGAAAAACTGTTTTTT. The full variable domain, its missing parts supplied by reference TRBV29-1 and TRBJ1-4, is SAVISQKPSRDICQRGTSLTIQCQVDSQVTMMFWYRQQPGQSLTLIATANQGSEATYESGFVIDKFPISRPNLTFSTLTVSNMSPEDSSIYLCSVGGSEKLFFGSGTQLSVL.

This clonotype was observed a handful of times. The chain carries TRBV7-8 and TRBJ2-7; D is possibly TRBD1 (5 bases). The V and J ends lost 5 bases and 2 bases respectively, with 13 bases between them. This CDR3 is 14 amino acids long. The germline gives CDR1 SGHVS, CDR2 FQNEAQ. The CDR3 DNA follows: TGTGCCAGCAGCCCCGTTACAGGAGCCTACGAGCAGTACTTC. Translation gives CASSPVTGAYEQYF.

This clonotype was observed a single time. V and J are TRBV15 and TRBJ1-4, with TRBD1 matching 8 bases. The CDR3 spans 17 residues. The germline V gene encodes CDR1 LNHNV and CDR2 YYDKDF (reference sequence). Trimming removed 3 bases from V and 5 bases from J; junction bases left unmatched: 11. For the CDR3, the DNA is TGTGCCACCAGCAGCTCCACAGGGGGGGTTTGGAATGAAAAACTGTTTTTT. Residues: CATSSSTGGVWNEKLFF.

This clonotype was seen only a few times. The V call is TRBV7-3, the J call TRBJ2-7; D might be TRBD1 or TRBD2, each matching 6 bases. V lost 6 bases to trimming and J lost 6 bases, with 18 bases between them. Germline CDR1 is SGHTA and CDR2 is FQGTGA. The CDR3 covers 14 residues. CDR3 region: CASSPKGGSGEQYF. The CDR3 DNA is TGTGCCAGCAGTCCAAAGGGGGGATCGGGCGAGCAGTACTTC.

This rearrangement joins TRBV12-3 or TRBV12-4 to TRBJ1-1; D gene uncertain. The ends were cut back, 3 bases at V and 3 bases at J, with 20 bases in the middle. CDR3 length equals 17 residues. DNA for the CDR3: TGTGCCAGCAGTTTTCTCATGATGGTCTTCAGAGACACTGAAGCTTTCTTT. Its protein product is CASSFLMMVFRDTEAFF.

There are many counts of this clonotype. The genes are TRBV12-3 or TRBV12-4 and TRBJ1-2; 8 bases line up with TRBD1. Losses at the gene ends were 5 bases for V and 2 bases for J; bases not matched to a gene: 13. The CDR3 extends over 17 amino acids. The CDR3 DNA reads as TGTGCCAGCAGTCCCGGACAGGGAATCGTGGGCAACTATGGCTACACCTTC. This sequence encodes CASSPGQGIVGNYGYTF.

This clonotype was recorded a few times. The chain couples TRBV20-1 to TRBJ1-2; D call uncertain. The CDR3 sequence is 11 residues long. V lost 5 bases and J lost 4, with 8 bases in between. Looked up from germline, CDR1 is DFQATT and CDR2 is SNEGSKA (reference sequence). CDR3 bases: TGCAGTGCTCCGGGCCGCTATGGCTACACCTTC. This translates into CSAPGRYGYTF.

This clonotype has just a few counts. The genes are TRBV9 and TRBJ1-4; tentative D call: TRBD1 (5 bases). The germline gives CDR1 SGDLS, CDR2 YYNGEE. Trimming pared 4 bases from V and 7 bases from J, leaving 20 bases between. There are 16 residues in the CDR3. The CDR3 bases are TGTGCCAGCAGCTCTAGAATGGAAGGGGCCGGTGAAAAACTGTTTTTT. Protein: CASSSRMEGAGEKLFF.

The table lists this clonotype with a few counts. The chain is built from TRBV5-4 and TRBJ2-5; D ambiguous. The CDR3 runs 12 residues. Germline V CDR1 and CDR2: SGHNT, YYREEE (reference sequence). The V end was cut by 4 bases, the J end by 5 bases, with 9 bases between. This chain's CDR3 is CASSPEDETQYF. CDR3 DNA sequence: TGTGCCAGCAGCCCTGAGGATGAGACCCAGTACTTC.